Following are 8 T cell receptor beta chains from one sample sequenced in a study of neurological immune-mediated disorders (dated by TCRdb to between 2018 and 2021). Receptor amplification or capture employed 5' RACE. The listed sequencing device is Illumina HiSeq 2500. The public reads were reprocessed in TCRdb via fastp at Q25 and MiXCR, keeping in-frame beta chains. Rows with one shared CDR3 protein collapse into an entry with the most common genes and DNA. Within this sample are tens of thousands of distinct CDR3 sequences, with roughly 15% of them counted one time only. The ten top clones hold 15% to 17% of the sample. Sample: PBMCs. Source of these receptors: a woman aged 40 to 50 in good health.

This clonotype was seen at least ten times. The chain is built from TRBV27 and TRBJ1-2, with TRBD1 identical over 9 bases. Germline V gene sequence: CDR1 MNHEY, CDR2 SMNVEV (reference sequence). V was clipped by 3 bases and J by 7 bases; unmatched bases: 6. The CDR3 extends over 14 amino acids. CDR3 sequence: CASSFATGGGGYTF. In DNA form, the CDR3 reads TGTGCCAGCAGTTTCGCGACAGGGGGGGGTGGCTACACCTTC.

This clonotype was recorded many times. The J gene is TRBJ1-1, the V gene TRBV12-3 or TRBV12-4; no firm D call. Trimming took off 5 bases at V and 1 base at J, with 5 bases between the two ends. The CDR3 spans 12 residues. The CDR3 nucleotides are TGTGCCAGCAGTCTGTCGAACACTGAAGCTTTCTTT. It is translated as CASSLSNTEAFF.

The sample holds many counts of this clonotype. V and J are TRBV3-1 and TRBJ2-5; 8 bases agree with TRBD2. Germline values: CDR1 LGHDT, CDR2 YNNKEL (reference sequence). The CDR3 is 14 amino acids. Germline trimming cut 4 bases from V and 2 bases from J; bases unmatched to any gene: 3. The CDR3 DNA is TGTGCCAGCAGCCTTCGGGGGGGGCAAGAGACCCAGTACTTC. Protein: CASSLRGGQETQYF.

This clonotype was recorded many times. The genes are TRBV4-1 and TRBJ1-4; D gene unclear. The CDR3 length is 15 residues. Germline CDR1 and CDR2: MGHRA and YSYEKL. The ends were cut back, 4 bases at V and 4 bases at J, with 13 bases in the middle. The CDR3 sequence: CASSRAPMNNEKLFF. The CDR3 nucleotides are TGCGCCAGCAGCCGGGCTCCAATGAATAATGAAAAACTGTTTTTT.

V gene TRBV5-6 combines with J gene TRBJ2-7; 9 positions match TRBD1. From germline, CDR1 is SGHDT and CDR2 YYEEEE. The CDR3 is 14 residues long. CDR3 DNA: TGTGCCATCAGCTCTTACAGGGGGCCTTGGGAGCAGTACGTC. Its protein product is CAISSYRGPWEQYV.

This clonotype was picked up many times. This rearrangement joins TRBV20-1 to TRBJ2-7; 7 bases are shared with TRBD1. The CDR3 length is 13 residues. Per the germline V gene, CDR1 is DFQATT and CDR2 is SNEGSKA (reference sequence). V shed 5 bases, J shed 4 bases, and the junction held 8 bases outside the gene matches. CDR3: CSASKGARYEQYF. The DNA for the CDR3 is TGCAGTGCTTCAAAGGGGGCGCGGTACGAGCAGTACTTC.

The rearrangement uses TRBV5-1 and TRBJ2-7; the D is unclear. This CDR3 spans 14 amino acids. Trimming shortened V by 6 bases and J by 5 bases, and 18 bases separated the two germline ends. Germline CDR1 SGHRS, CDR2 YFSETQ. CDR3 in amino acids: CASNTRVSANEQYF. In DNA, the CDR3 is TGCGCCAGCAACACCCGGGTCAGCGCCAACGAGCAGTACTTC.

This clonotype was detected ten times or more. V usage is TRBV2 and J usage is TRBJ1-1; D is possibly TRBD1 (6 bases). In germline, CDR1 is SNHLY, CDR2 FYNNEI. The CDR3 is 14 residues long. Trimming took 5 bases from V and 3 from J, leaving 13 bases between them. CDR3 residues: CASSMPGEYTEAFF. The DNA for the CDR3 is TGTGCCAGCAGTATGCCAGGGGAGTACACTGAAGCTTTCTTT.